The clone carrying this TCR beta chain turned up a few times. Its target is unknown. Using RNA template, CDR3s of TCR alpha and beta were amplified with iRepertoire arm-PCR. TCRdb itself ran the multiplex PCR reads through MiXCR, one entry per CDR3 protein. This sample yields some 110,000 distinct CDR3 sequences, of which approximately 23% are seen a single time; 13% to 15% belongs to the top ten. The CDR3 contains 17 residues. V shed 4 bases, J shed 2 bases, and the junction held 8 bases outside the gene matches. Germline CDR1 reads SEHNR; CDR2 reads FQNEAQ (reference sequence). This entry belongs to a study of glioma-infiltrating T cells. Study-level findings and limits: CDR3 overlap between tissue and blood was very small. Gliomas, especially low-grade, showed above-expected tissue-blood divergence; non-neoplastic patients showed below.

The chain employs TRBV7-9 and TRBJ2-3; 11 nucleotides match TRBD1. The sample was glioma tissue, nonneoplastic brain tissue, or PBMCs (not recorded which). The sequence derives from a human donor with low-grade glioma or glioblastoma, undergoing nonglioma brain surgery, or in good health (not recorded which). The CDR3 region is CASSSDRGRVPTDTQYF. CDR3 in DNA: TGTGCCAGCAGCTCGGACAGGGGGCGCGTTCCCACAGATACGCAGTATTTT.